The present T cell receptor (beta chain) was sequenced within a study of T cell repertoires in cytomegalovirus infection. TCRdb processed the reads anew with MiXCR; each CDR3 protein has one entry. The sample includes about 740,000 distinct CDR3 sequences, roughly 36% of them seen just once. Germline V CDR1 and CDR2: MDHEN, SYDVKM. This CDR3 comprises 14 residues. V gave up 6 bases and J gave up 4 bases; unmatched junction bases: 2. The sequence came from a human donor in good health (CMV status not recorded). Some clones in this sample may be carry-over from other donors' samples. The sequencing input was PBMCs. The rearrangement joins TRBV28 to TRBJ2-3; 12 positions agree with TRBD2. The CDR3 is CASSPSGRADTQYF. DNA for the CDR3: TGTGCCAGCAGCCCTAGCGGGAGGGCAGATACGCAGTATTTT.